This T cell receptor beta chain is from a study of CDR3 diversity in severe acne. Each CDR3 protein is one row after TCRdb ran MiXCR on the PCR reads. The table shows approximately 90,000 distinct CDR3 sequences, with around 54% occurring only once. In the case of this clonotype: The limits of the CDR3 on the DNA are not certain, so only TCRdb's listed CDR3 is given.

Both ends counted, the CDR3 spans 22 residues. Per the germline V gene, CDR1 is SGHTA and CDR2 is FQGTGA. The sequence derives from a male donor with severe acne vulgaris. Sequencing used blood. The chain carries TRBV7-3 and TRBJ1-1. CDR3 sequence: CASSLTGDTDTQYFGPGTEAFF.